This is a list of T cell receptor beta chains from one sample in a study of shared clonotypes between healthy human individuals. Profiled with immunoSEQ multiplex PCR; TCRdb holds only in-frame clones, not every one. The table shows approximately 500,000 clones, with about 84% occurring only once. The sample taken for sequencing was PBMCs. The origin of the receptors is a woman aged 40 to 49 in good health. Some clones in this sample may be carry-over from other donors' samples. The CDR3 runs from the conserved cysteine through the conserved F or W. Each record gives: J gene, V gene, D gene, clone size, CDR3 protein, CDR3 DNA. D genes are given only for firm matches. Clone size is given for some rows only: seen once, a few or many times, or a class if the clone is expanded.

j_gene: TRBJ1-4
v_gene: TRBV7-9
d_gene: .
abundance: .
CDR3aa: CASRSQSTGEKLFF
CDR3nt: TGTGCCAGCAGGTCTCAGTCGACAGGTGAAAAACTGTTTTTT

j_gene: TRBJ2-2
v_gene: TRBV7-9
d_gene: TRBD2
abundance: .
CDR3aa: CASSLSVGRAIGELFF
CDR3nt: TGTGCCAGCAGCTTAAGTGTCGGGAGGGCCATCGGGGAGCTGTTTTTT

j_gene: TRBJ1-5
v_gene: TRBV19
d_gene: .
abundance: .
CDR3aa: CASSMATGYSNQPQHF
CDR3nt: TGTGCCAGTAGTATGGCGACAGGTTATAGCAATCAGCCCCAGCATTTT

j_gene: TRBJ1-4
v_gene: TRBV19
d_gene: TRBD1
abundance: .
CDR3aa: CASSRDRRYEKLFF
CDR3nt: TGTGCCAGTAGTCGGGACAGGAGGTACGAAAAACTGTTTTTT

j_gene: TRBJ1-1
v_gene: TRBV4-1
d_gene: .
abundance: once
CDR3aa: CASSQFSTANTEAFF
CDR3nt: TGCGCCAGCAGCCAATTCTCGACAGCGAACACTGAAGCTTTCTTT

j_gene: TRBJ2-7
v_gene: TRBV28
d_gene: .
abundance: .
CDR3aa: CASRKTGRTYEQYF
CDR3nt: TGTGCCAGCAGAAAAACAGGGCGCACCTACGAGCAGTACTTC

j_gene: TRBJ2-2
v_gene: TRBV15
d_gene: .
abundance: .
CDR3aa: CATSRLRSGELFF
CDR3nt: TGTGCCACCAGCAGGCTGCGATCCGGGGAGCTGTTTTTT

j_gene: TRBJ1-5
v_gene: TRBV27
d_gene: .
abundance: .
CDR3aa: CASSFASNQPQHF
CDR3nt: TGTGCCAGCAGTTTTGCTAGCAATCAGCCCCAGCATTTT

j_gene: TRBJ2-5
v_gene: TRBV2
d_gene: .
abundance: .
CDR3aa: CASSGAVRGTQYF
CDR3nt: TGTGCCAGCAGTGGGGCGGTCCGGGGGACCCAGTACTTC

j_gene: TRBJ2-3
v_gene: TRBV29-1
d_gene: TRBD1
abundance: many
CDR3aa: CSVEALGTGGTDTQYF
CDR3nt: TGCAGCGTTGAAGCACTGGGGACAGGCGGCACAGATACGCAGTATTTT

j_gene: TRBJ2-1
v_gene: TRBV18
d_gene: .
abundance: once
CDR3aa: CASSPGSSSYNEQFF
CDR3nt: TGTGCCAGCTCACCCGGGTCAAGCTCCTACAATGAGCAGTTCTTC

j_gene: TRBJ1-2
v_gene: TRBV7-9
d_gene: .
abundance: .
CDR3aa: CASSLGEGYGYTF
CDR3nt: TGTGCCAGCAGCTTAGGGGAGGGGTACGGCTACACCTTC

j_gene: TRBJ2-1
v_gene: TRBV4-2
d_gene: .
abundance: .
CDR3aa: CASSQDQVDEQFF
CDR3nt: TGTGCCAGCAGCCAAGATCAGGTCGATGAGCAGTTCTTC

j_gene: TRBJ1-2
v_gene: TRBV5-8
d_gene: .
abundance: .
CDR3aa: CASSVEGRREVEGYTF
CDR3nt: TGTGCCAGCAGCGTGGAAGGTCGCAGGGAGGTTGAGGGCTACACCTTC

j_gene: TRBJ2-3
v_gene: TRBV9
d_gene: TRBD2
abundance: few
CDR3aa: CASSEAGASTDTQYF
CDR3nt: TGTGCCAGCAGCGAAGCGGGAGCTAGCACAGATACGCAGTATTTT

j_gene: TRBJ2-2
v_gene: TRBV5-4
d_gene: .
abundance: .
CDR3aa: CASSPTGSTGELFF
CDR3nt: TGTGCCAGCAGCCCTACAGGGTCCACCGGGGAGCTGTTTTTT

j_gene: TRBJ1-4
v_gene: TRBV9
d_gene: .
abundance: .
CDR3aa: CASSSRTDSNEKLFF
CDR3nt: TGTGCCAGCAGCTCGCGGACAGATTCTAATGAAAAACTGTTTTTT

j_gene: TRBJ2-7
v_gene: TRBV28
d_gene: .
abundance: once
CDR3aa: CASSRASLDEQYF
CDR3nt: TGTGCCAGCAGCCGCGCCTCCTTGGACGAGCAGTACTTC

j_gene: TRBJ2-7
v_gene: TRBV7-2
d_gene: TRBD1
abundance: .
CDR3aa: CASSLPRRDRVHEQYF
CDR3nt: TGTGCCAGCAGCTTACCTCGTCGAGACAGGGTCCACGAGCAGTACTTC

j_gene: TRBJ1-1
v_gene: TRBV5-1
d_gene: TRBD1
abundance: .
CDR3aa: CASSLGTGVEDTEAFF
CDR3nt: TGTGCCAGCAGCTTGGGGACAGGGGTTGAGGACACTGAAGCTTTCTTT

j_gene: TRBJ2-3
v_gene: TRBV28
d_gene: .
abundance: .
CDR3aa: CASSRKTAYTDTQYF
CDR3nt: TGTGCCAGCAGCCGTAAGACAGCCTACACAGATACGCAGTATTTT

j_gene: TRBJ1-5
v_gene: TRBV27
d_gene: .
abundance: .
CDR3aa: CASRRTVYSNQPQHF
CDR3nt: TGTGCCAGCAGGAGGACAGTTTATAGCAATCAGCCCCAGCATTTT

j_gene: TRBJ2-7
v_gene: TRBV28
d_gene: .
abundance: .
CDR3aa: CASSWASGSYEQYF
CDR3nt: TGTGCCAGCAGTTGGGCCTCCGGTTCCTACGAGCAGTACTTC

j_gene: TRBJ2-1
v_gene: TRBV7-6
d_gene: .
abundance: .
CDR3aa: CASSPTGTGYNEQFF
CDR3nt: TGTGCCAGCAGCCCAACCGGGACTGGTTACAATGAGCAGTTCTTC

j_gene: TRBJ2-3
v_gene: TRBV30
d_gene: TRBD2
abundance: .
CDR3aa: CAWTRRGLAEDTQYF
CDR3nt: TGTGCCTGGACCCGTAGAGGGCTAGCGGAAGATACGCAGTATTTT

j_gene: TRBJ2-5
v_gene: TRBV7-9
d_gene: .
abundance: .
CDR3aa: CASTVAGYETQYF
CDR3nt: TGTGCCAGCACCGTGGCGGGATATGAGACCCAGTACTTC

j_gene: TRBJ2-7
v_gene: TRBV10-3
d_gene: .
abundance: once
CDR3aa: CAIRQGRSSEQYF
CDR3nt: TGTGCCATCAGGCAGGGACGGTCGTCCGAGCAGTACTTC

j_gene: TRBJ2-7
v_gene: TRBV5-1
d_gene: .
abundance: .
CDR3aa: CASSLGGYEQYF
CDR3nt: TGCGCCAGCAGCTTGGGGGGCTACGAGCAGTACTTC

j_gene: TRBJ2-7
v_gene: TRBV18
d_gene: .
abundance: .
CDR3aa: CASSPPSLYEQYF
CDR3nt: TGTGCCAGCTCACCACCGAGCCTCTACGAGCAGTACTTC

j_gene: TRBJ2-2
v_gene: TRBV7-9
d_gene: TRBD2
abundance: .
CDR3aa: CASSPPGLSNTGELFF
CDR3nt: TGTGCCAGCAGCCCACCGGGACTATCCAACACCGGGGAGCTGTTTTTT

j_gene: TRBJ1-1
v_gene: TRBV5-1
d_gene: TRBD1
abundance: .
CDR3aa: CASSLVGQGATEAFF
CDR3nt: TGCGCCAGCAGCTTGGTGGGACAGGGGGCGACTGAAGCTTTCTTT

j_gene: TRBJ2-1
v_gene: TRBV2
d_gene: TRBD2
abundance: .
CDR3aa: CASSEARTSGNEQFF
CDR3nt: TGTGCCAGCAGTGAAGCCCGGACTAGCGGCAATGAGCAGTTCTTC

j_gene: TRBJ1-2
v_gene: TRBV9
d_gene: .
abundance: once
CDR3aa: CASSPHSYGYTF
CDR3nt: TGTGCCAGCAGCCCGCACTCCTATGGCTACACCTTC

j_gene: TRBJ2-1
v_gene: TRBV18
d_gene: .
abundance: .
CDR3aa: CASSYTGRDNEQFF
CDR3nt: TGTGCCAGCTCGTACACAGGGAGAGACAATGAGCAGTTCTTC

j_gene: TRBJ2-3
v_gene: TRBV12-5
d_gene: TRBD2
abundance: .
CDR3aa: CASGSGRGGGTDTQYF
CDR3nt: TGTGCTAGTGGTTCCGGGAGGGGAGGCGGCACAGATACGCAGTATTTT

j_gene: TRBJ2-7
v_gene: TRBV5-1
d_gene: TRBD1
abundance: .
CDR3aa: CASSSAGTGVTYEQYF
CDR3nt: TGCGCCAGCAGCTCCGCCGGGACAGGGGTAACCTACGAGCAGTACTTC

j_gene: TRBJ2-1
v_gene: TRBV10-3
d_gene: .
abundance: .
CDR3aa: CATNRRGGKSSYNEQFF
CDR3nt: TGTGCCACCAACAGGCGCGGCGGCAAGAGCTCCTACAATGAGCAGTTCTTC

j_gene: TRBJ1-2
v_gene: TRBV28
d_gene: TRBD1
abundance: .
CDR3aa: CASSWGDRADYGYTF
CDR3nt: TGTGCCAGCAGTTGGGGGGACAGAGCCGACTATGGCTACACCTTC

j_gene: TRBJ1-1
v_gene: TRBV7-8
d_gene: .
abundance: .
CDR3aa: CASSFLGGGEAFF
CDR3nt: TGTGCCAGCAGTTTCCTCGGGGGCGGTGAAGCTTTCTTT

j_gene: TRBJ1-1
v_gene: TRBV28
d_gene: .
abundance: .
CDR3aa: CASSPGGLMNTEAFF
CDR3nt: TGTGCCAGCAGTCCCGGGGGGCTTATGAACACTGAAGCTTTCTTT

j_gene: TRBJ2-3
v_gene: TRBV5-4
d_gene: TRBD1
abundance: once
CDR3aa: CASSSWTGSTDTQYF
CDR3nt: TGTGCCAGCAGCTCCTGGACAGGAAGCACAGATACGCAGTATTTT

j_gene: TRBJ2-7
v_gene: TRBV7-2
d_gene: TRBD2
abundance: .
CDR3aa: CASSPGLVNHEQYF
CDR3nt: TGTGCCAGCAGCCCGGGACTAGTAAACCACGAGCAGTACTTC

j_gene: TRBJ2-7
v_gene: TRBV6-6
d_gene: .
abundance: .
CDR3aa: CASSSGTDAYEQYF
CDR3nt: TGTGCCAGCAGCTCGGGGACGGACGCCTACGAGCAGTACTTC

j_gene: TRBJ2-2
v_gene: TRBV11-3
d_gene: .
abundance: .
CDR3aa: CASSSQGAGELFF
CDR3nt: TGTGCCAGCAGTTCACAGGGTGCCGGGGAGCTGTTTTTT

j_gene: TRBJ1-2
v_gene: TRBV30
d_gene: .
abundance: .
CDR3aa: CAWSRGNYGYTF
CDR3nt: TGTGCCTGGAGTAGGGGTAACTATGGCTACACCTTC

j_gene: TRBJ1-4
v_gene: TRBV7-8
d_gene: .
abundance: .
CDR3aa: CASSPYRDISEKLFF
CDR3nt: TGTGCCAGCAGCCCTTACCGGGACATCAGTGAAAAACTGTTTTTT

j_gene: TRBJ1-2
v_gene: TRBV15
d_gene: .
abundance: .
CDR3aa: CATSRDLPASNYGYTF
CDR3nt: TGTGCCACCAGCAGAGATCTCCCTGCTAGTAACTATGGCTACACCTTC

j_gene: TRBJ2-1
v_gene: TRBV5-1
d_gene: TRBD2
abundance: .
CDR3aa: CASGSGRANNEQFF
CDR3nt: TGCGCCAGCGGCAGCGGGAGGGCGAACAATGAGCAGTTCTTC

j_gene: TRBJ1-2
v_gene: TRBV28
d_gene: .
abundance: .
CDR3aa: CASSLRDALYGYTF
CDR3nt: TGTGCCAGCAGTCTGAGGGATGCGCTCTATGGCTACACCTTC

j_gene: TRBJ2-1
v_gene: TRBV18
d_gene: TRBD2
abundance: .
CDR3aa: CASSPYGSGRYNEQFF
CDR3nt: TGTGCCAGCTCACCATATGGTAGCGGGAGGTACAATGAGCAGTTCTTC

j_gene: TRBJ1-2
v_gene: TRBV7-9
d_gene: TRBD1
abundance: .
CDR3aa: CASSNSGQIHGYTF
CDR3nt: TGTGCCAGCAGCAACTCGGGACAGATTCATGGCTACACCTTC

j_gene: TRBJ1-1
v_gene: TRBV7-2
d_gene: .
abundance: .
CDR3aa: CASSLSGGMNTEAFF
CDR3nt: TGTGCCAGCAGCTTATCGGGTGGTATGAACACTGAAGCTTTCTTT

j_gene: TRBJ2-7
v_gene: TRBV30
d_gene: TRBD2
abundance: .
CDR3aa: CAWSGLAGTSVIPEEQYF
CDR3nt: TGTGCCTGGAGTGGTTTGGCCGGGACTAGCGTAATCCCGGAGGAGCAGTACTTC

j_gene: TRBJ2-5
v_gene: TRBV6-1
d_gene: .
abundance: .
CDR3aa: CASSATSGETQYF
CDR3nt: TGTGCCAGCAGCGCCACTTCTGGGGAGACCCAGTACTTC

j_gene: TRBJ2-1
v_gene: TRBV4-1
d_gene: .
abundance: .
CDR3aa: CASSQVLIRGPYNEQFF
CDR3nt: TGCGCCAGCAGCCAAGTTCTCATCAGGGGCCCATACAATGAGCAGTTCTTC